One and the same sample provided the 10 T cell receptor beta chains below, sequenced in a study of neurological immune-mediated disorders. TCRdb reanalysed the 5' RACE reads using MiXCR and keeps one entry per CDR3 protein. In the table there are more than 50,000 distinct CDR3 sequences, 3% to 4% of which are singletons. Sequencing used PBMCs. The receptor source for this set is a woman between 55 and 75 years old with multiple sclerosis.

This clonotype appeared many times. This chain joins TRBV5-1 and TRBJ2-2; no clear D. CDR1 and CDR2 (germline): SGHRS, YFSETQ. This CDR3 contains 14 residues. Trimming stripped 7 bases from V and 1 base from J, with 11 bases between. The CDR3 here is CASVSTQNTGELFF. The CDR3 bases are TGCGCCAGCGTCTCAACCCAGAACACCGGGGAGCTGTTTTTT.

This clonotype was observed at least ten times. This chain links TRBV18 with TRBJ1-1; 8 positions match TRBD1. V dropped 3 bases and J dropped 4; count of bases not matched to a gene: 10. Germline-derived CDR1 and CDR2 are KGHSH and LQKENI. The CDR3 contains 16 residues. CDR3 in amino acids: CASSPQLQGVGTEAFF. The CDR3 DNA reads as TGTGCCAGCTCACCCCAATTACAGGGGGTGGGCACTGAAGCTTTCTTT. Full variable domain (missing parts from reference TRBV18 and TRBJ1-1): NAGVMQNPRHLVRRRGQEARLRCSPMKGHSHVYWYRQLPEEGLKFMVYLQKENIIDESGMPKERFSAEFPKEGPSILRIQQVVRGDSAAYFCASSPQLQGVGTEAFFGQGTRLTVV.

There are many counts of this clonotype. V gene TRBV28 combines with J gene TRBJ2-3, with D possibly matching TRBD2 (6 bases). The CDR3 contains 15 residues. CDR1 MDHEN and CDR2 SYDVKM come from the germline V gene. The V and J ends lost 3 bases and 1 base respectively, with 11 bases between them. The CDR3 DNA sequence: TGTGCCAGCAGTTTTTTTGCGGGGCGCACAGATACGCAGTATTTT. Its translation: CASSFFAGRTDTQYF.

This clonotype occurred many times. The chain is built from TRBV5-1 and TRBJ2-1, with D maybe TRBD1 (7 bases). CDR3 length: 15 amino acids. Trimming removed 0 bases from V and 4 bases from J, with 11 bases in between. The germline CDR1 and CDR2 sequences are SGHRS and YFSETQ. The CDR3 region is CASSLGRGAYNEQFF. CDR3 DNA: TGCGCCAGCAGCTTGGGCAGGGGGGCTTACAATGAGCAGTTCTTC. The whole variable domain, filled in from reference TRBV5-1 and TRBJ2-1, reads KAGVTQTPRYLIKTRGQQVTLSCSPISGHRSVSWYQQTPGQGLQFLFEYFSETQRNKGNFPGRFSGRQFSNSRSEMNVSTLELGDSALYLCASSLGRGAYNEQFFGPGTRLTVL.

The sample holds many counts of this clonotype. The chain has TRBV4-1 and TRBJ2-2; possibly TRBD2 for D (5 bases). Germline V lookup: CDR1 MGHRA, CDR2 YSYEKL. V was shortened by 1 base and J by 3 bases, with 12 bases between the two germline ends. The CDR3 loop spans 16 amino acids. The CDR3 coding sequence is TGCGCCAGCAGCCAAGGGCCCCCGGGGTACACCGGGGAGCTGTTTTTT. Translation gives CASSQGPPGYTGELFF.

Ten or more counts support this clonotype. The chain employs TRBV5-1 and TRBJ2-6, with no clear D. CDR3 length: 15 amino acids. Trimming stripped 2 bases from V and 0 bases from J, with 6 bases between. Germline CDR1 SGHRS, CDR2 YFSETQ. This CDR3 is CASSFTSSGANVLTF. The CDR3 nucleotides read TGCGCCAGCAGCTTTACGAGCTCTGGGGCCAACGTCCTGACTTTC.

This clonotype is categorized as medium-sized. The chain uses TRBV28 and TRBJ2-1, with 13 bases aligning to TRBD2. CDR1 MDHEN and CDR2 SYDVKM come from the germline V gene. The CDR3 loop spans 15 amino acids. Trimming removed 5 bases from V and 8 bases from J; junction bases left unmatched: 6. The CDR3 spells CASSIGTSGAHEQFF. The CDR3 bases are TGTGCCAGCAGTATTGGGACTAGCGGGGCCCATGAGCAGTTCTTC.

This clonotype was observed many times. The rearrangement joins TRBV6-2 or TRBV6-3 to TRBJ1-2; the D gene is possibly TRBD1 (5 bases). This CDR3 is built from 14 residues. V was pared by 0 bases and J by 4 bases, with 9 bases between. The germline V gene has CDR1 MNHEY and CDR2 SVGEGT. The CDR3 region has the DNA TGTGCCAGCAGTTACTCGGGGGATATCTATGGCTACACCTTC. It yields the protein CASSYSGDIYGYTF.

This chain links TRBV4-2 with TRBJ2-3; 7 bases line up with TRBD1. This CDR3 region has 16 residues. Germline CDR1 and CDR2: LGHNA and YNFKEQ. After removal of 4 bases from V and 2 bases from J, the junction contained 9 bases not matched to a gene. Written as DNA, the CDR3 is TGTGCCAGCAGCCTCACCCCGGGACAGCTCACAGATACGCAGTATTTT. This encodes CASSLTPGQLTDTQYF.

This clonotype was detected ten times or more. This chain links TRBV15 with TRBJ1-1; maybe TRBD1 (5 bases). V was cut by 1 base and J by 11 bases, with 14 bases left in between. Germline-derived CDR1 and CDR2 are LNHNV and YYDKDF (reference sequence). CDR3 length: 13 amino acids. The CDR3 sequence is CATSRAQGLRAFF. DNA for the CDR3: TGTGCCACCAGCAGAGCTCAGGGATTACGGGCTTTCTTT. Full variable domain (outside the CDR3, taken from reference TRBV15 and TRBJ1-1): DAMVIQNPRYQVTQFGKPVTLSCSQTLNHNVMYWYQQKSSQAPKLLFHYYDKDFNNEADTPDNFQSRRPNTSFCFLDIRSPGLGDTAMYLCATSRAQGLRAFFGQGTRLTVV.